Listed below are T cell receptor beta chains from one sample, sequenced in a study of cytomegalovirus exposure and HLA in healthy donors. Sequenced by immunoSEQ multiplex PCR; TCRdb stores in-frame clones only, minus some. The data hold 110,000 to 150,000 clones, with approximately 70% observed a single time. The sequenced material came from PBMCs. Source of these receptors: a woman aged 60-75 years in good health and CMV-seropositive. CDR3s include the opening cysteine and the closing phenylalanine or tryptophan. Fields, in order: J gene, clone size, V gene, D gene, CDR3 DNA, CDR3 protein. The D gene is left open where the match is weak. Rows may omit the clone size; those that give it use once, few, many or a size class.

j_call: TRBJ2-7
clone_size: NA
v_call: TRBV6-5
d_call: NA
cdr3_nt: TGTGCCAGCAGCGGAGGGTCCCACGAGCAGTACTTC
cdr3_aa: CASSGGSHEQYF

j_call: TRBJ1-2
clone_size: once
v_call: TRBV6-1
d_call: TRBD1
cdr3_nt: TGTGCCAGCAGCGAACCACACAGGGGGCTGGACTATGGCTACACCTTC
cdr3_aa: CASSEPHRGLDYGYTF

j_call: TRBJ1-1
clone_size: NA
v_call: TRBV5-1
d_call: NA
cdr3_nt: TGCGCCAGCAGACACGACAGCTTATCGAACACTGAAGCTTTCTTT
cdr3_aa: CASRHDSLSNTEAFF

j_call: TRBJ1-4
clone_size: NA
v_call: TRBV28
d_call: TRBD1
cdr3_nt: TGTGCCAGCAGTTTCAGGGGGCTGGGTGAAAAACTGTTTTTT
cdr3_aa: CASSFRGLGEKLFF

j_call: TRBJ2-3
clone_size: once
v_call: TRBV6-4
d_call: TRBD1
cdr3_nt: TGTGCCAGCAGTGGACAGGGTGGCACAGATACGCAGTATTTT
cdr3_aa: CASSGQGGTDTQYF

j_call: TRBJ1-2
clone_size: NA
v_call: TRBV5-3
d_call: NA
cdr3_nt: TGTGCCAGAAGCTTGGGAGTGGGCTACACCTTC
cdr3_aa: CARSLGVGYTF

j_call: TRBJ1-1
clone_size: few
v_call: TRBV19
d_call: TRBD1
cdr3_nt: TGTGCCAGTAGTAAGACGGGACAGACGAACACTGAAGCTTTCTTT
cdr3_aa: CASSKTGQTNTEAFF

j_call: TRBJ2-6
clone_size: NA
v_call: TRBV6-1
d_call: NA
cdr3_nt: TGTGCCAGCACCCAAGGGGCTTCTGGGGCCAACGTCCTGACTTTC
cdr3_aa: CASTQGASGANVLTF

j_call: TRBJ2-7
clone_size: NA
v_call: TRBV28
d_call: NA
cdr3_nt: TGTGCCAGCAGTTTGGAGGTATCAGAGCAGTACTTC
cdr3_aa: CASSLEVSEQYF

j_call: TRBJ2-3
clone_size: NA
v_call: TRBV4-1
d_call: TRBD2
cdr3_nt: TGCGCCAGCAGCCAAGGTCGGGCTAGCGGGAGCAGCACAGATACGCAGTATTTT
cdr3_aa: CASSQGRASGSSTDTQYF

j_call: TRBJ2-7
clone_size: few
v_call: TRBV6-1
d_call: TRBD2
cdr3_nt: TGTGCCAGCAGTTCCCAGCGGGCGGGGGCCTACGAGCAGTACTTC
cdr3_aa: CASSSQRAGAYEQYF

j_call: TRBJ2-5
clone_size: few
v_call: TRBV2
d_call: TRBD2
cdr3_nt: TGTGCCAGCAGTGCGGGACTACGACCTGAGACCCAGTACTTC
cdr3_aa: CASSAGLRPETQYF

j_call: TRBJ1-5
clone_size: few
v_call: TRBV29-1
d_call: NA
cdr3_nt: TGCAGCGTTGCAGGGAAGGGTCAGCCCCAGCATTTT
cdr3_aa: CSVAGKGQPQHF

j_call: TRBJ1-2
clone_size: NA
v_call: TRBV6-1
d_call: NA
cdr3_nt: TGTGCCAGCAGTGAGGAAAGAGGGCTAGGCGGCTACACCTTC
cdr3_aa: CASSEERGLGGYTF

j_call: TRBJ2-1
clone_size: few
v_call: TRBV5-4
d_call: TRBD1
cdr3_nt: TGTGCCAGCAGCCGGACAGGGTTGGGCAATGAGCAGTTCTTC
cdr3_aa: CASSRTGLGNEQFF

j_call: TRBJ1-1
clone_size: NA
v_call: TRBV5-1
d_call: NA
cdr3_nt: TGCGCCAGCAGCTTGGAACCAGGCGGGTCGAACACTGAAGCTTTCTTT
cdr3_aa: CASSLEPGGSNTEAFF

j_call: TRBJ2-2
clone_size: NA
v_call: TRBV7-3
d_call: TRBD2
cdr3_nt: TGTGCCAGCGGGACTAGCGGGACCTCCGGGGAGCTGTTTTTT
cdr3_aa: CASGTSGTSGELFF

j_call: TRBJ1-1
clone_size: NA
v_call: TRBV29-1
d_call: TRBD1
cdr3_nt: TGCATTGGGACAGCTTCGAACACTGAAGCTTTCTTT
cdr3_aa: CIGTASNTEAFF

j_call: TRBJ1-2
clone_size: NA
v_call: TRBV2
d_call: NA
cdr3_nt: TGTGCCAGCAGTGCCAGGATCTCAGCTAACTATGGCTACACCTTC
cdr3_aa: CASSARISANYGYTF

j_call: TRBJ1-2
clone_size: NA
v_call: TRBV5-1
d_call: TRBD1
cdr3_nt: TGCGCCAGCAGCTTTGAGGGGGCGAAAAACTATGGCTACACCTTC
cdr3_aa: CASSFEGAKNYGYTF

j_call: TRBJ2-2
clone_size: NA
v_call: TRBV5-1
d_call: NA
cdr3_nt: TGCGCCAGCAGCTTGGAAGGGAGCGGGGAGCTGTTTTTT
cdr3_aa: CASSLEGSGELFF

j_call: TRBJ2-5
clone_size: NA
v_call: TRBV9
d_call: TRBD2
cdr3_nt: TGTGCCAGCAGCGTAGGGACTAGCGGGGTCCAAGAGACCCAGTACTTC
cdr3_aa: CASSVGTSGVQETQYF

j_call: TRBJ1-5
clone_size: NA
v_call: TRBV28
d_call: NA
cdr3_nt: TGTGCCACCCGAGCTAGCAATCAGCCCCAGCATTTT
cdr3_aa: CATRASNQPQHF

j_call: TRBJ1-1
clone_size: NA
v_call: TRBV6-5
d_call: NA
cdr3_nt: TGTGCCAGCAGTTACGGGGGGGTCGCCTCCACTGAAGCTTTCTTT
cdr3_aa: CASSYGGVASTEAFF

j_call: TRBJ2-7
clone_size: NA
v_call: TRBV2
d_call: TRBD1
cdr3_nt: TGTGCCAGCAGTGAGGGGTTAGCAGGGGGCGCGTACGAGCAGTACTTC
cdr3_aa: CASSEGLAGGAYEQYF

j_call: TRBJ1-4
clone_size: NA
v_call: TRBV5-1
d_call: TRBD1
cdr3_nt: TGCGCCAGCAGCTTACAGGGGTTAAATGAAAAACTGTTTTTT
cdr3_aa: CASSLQGLNEKLFF

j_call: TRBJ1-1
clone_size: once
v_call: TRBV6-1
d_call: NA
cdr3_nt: TGTGCCAGCAGTGAAGCCAGGGGAGTCACTGAAGCTTTCTTT
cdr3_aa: CASSEARGVTEAFF

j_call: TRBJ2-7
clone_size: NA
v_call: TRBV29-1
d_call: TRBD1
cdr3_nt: TGCAGCGTACTCAGGACAGGGAGGTTCTACGGCGAGCAGTACTTC
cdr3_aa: CSVLRTGRFYGEQYF

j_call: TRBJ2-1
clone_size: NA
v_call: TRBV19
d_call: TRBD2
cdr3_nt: TGTGCCAGTAGTATAGAGGGTAGCGGGGGTGATGAGCAGTTCTTC
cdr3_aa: CASSIEGSGGDEQFF

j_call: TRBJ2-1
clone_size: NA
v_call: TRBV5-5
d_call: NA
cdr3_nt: TGTGCCAGCAGCTTGGTACTGGGGAGCTACAATGAGCAGTTCTTC
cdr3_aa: CASSLVLGSYNEQFF

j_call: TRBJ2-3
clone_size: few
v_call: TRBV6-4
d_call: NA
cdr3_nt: TGTGCCAGCAGTCCACGGGGGGCCCCCCGCGGTACGCAGTATTTT
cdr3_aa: CASSPRGAPRGTQYF

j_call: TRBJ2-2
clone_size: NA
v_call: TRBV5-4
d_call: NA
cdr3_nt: TGTGCCAGCAGCTTGACAAGGAACACCGGGGAGCTGTTTTTT
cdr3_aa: CASSLTRNTGELFF

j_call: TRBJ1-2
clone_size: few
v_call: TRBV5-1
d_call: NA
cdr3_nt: TGCGCCAGCAGCTTAGAGGGCTACAACTATGGCTACACCTTC
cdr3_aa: CASSLEGYNYGYTF

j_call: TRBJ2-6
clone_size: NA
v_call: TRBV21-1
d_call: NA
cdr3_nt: TGTGCCAGCGGAGATTCTGGGGCCAACGTCCTGACTTTC
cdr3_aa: CASGDSGANVLTF

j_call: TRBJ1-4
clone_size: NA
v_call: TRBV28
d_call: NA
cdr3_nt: TGTGCCAGCAGTTCCAATATAGGGGGTGAAAAACTGTTTTTT
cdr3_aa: CASSSNIGGEKLFF

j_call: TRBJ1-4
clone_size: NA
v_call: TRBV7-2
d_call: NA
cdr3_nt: TGTGCCAGCAGCCCAGGGATAGGGAATGAAAAACTGTTTTTT
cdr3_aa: CASSPGIGNEKLFF

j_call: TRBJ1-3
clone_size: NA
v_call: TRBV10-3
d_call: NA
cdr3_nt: TGTGCCATCCGAGGGGGTGCGGGAAACACCATATATTTT
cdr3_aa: CAIRGGAGNTIYF

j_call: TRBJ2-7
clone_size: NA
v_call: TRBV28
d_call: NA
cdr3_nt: TGTGCCAGCAGAAAAAGCCAGGTTTCCTACGAGCAGTACTTC
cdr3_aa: CASRKSQVSYEQYF